Below, 20 T cell receptor beta chains from the same sample are listed, as sequenced in a study of PD-L1 blockade in urothelial cancer (dated by TCRdb to the late 2010s). The time point label here, explained by the study, means: pretreatment peripheral blood. Libraries were built with the immunoSEQ multiplex PCR assay. This is the immuneACCESS table as TCRdb keeps it, with only in-frame sequences that have V and J called. A part of the clones is gone; compared with another copy, unresolved V genes explain less than half, and the rest is unexplained. Across this sample there are around 130,000 clones, with around 84% seen only once. The ten top clones hold 3.2% of the sample. The sequenced sample was PBMCs, obtained around atezolizumab (anti-PD-L1) treatment. The receptors originated from a man aged 50-60 years with urothelial cancer.

The chain combines TRBV28 with TRBJ2-3, with a weak D call TRBD2 (6 bases). The CDR3 is made up of 15 amino acids. V shed 4 bases and J shed 1 base, with 12 bases lying between them. The germline V gene has CDR1 MDHEN and CDR2 SYDVKM. CDR3 amino acids: CASSYTGVGTDTQYF. Here the CDR3 DNA reads TGTGCCAGCAGTTATACGGGAGTTGGCACAGATACGCAGTATTTT. The complete variable domain, with remaining parts taken from reference TRBV28 and TRBJ2-3, reads DVKVTQSSRYLVKRTGEKVFLECVQDMDHENMFWYRQDPGLGLRLIYFSYDVKMKEKGDIPEGYSVSREKKERFSLILESASTNQTSMYLCASSYTGVGTDTQYFGPGTRLTVL.

The genes are TRBV19 and TRBJ2-3; 9 bases align to TRBD2. CDR1 is LNHDA, CDR2 SQIVND, per germline (reference sequence). The ends lost 2 bases at V and 5 bases at J; junction bases unmatched: 8. The CDR3 sequence is 16 residues long. Here the CDR3 reads CASSITPSGKGDTQYF. For the CDR3, the DNA is TGTGCCAGTAGTATAACCCCTAGCGGGAAGGGAGATACGCAGTATTTT.

J is TRBJ1-2 and V is TRBV6-1; D is unclear. This CDR3 spans 11 amino acids. The germline V and J ends were trimmed by 2 bases and 11 bases, with 9 bases remaining between them. Germline CDR1 MNHNS, CDR2 SASEGT. CDR3 amino acids: CASSEFLGYTF. CDR3 coding DNA: TGTGCCAGCAGTGAATTCCTCGGGTACACCTTC.

The gene calls are TRBV6-1 and TRBJ1-2; the D is unclear. Trimming removed 4 bases at V and 7 bases at J, with 13 bases between. The CDR3 totals 13 residues. Germline V gene sequence: CDR1 MNHNS, CDR2 SASEGT. CDR3: CASSAIGGPGYTF. As DNA, the CDR3 is TGTGCCAGCAGTGCGATAGGAGGGCCTGGCTACACCTTC.

As for this clone: Other nucleotide sequences from this sample produce the same CDR3. Written as DNA, the CDR3 is TGTGCCAGCAGCTTAGGACTAGCGGGATCCTACGAGCAGTACTTC. This translates into CASSLGLAGSYEQYF. The chain links TRBV7-8 to TRBJ2-7, with 11 bases matching TRBD2. V lost 1 base and J lost 1; bases outside the gene matches: 0. The CDR3 length is 15 residues. Germline V CDR1 and CDR2: SGHVS, FQNEAQ.

The genes are TRBV28 and TRBJ1-1; a possible D gene is TRBD1 (5 bases). The CDR3 is 12 residues long. V shed 5 bases and J shed 4 bases, with 8 bases lying between them. Germline loops: CDR1 MDHEN, CDR2 SYDVKM. CDR3 bases: TGTGCCAGCAGTAGGGGCAGCACTGAAGCTTTCTTT. Encoded protein: CASSRGSTEAFF.

This clone was observed once. V is TRBV27 and J is TRBJ2-1, with D perhaps matching TRBD1 (6 bases). V gave up 6 bases and J gave up 4 bases, with 13 bases separating them. The CDR3 has 14 amino acids. CDR1 MNHEY and CDR2 SMNVEV come from the germline V gene (reference sequence). The chain's CDR3 is CASSRGPFYNEQFF. The CDR3 coding sequence is TGTGCCAGCAGCAGGGGACCGTTTTACAATGAGCAGTTCTTC.

V is TRBV11-2 and J is TRBJ2-1, with 12 bases aligning to TRBD2. Germline loops: CDR1 SGHAT, CDR2 FQNNGV. The length of the CDR3 is 18 residues. Trimming removed 2 bases from V and 7 bases from J; junction bases left unmatched: 12. The chain's CDR3 is CASSLLGVRTSGMNEQFF. The CDR3 DNA reads as TGTGCCAGCAGCTTACTGGGAGTAAGGACTAGCGGGATGAATGAGCAGTTCTTC.

CDR3 coding DNA: TGCGCCAGCAGGCAGACAGGGGACTATGGCTACACCTTC. Encoded protein: CASRQTGDYGYTF. V usage is TRBV5-1 and J usage is TRBJ1-2, with 8 nucleotides matching TRBD1. The CDR3 runs to 13 residues. V gave up 5 bases and J gave up 3 bases; unmatched junction bases: 3. Per the germline V gene, CDR1 is SGHRS and CDR2 is YFSETQ.

V is TRBV5-4 and J is TRBJ2-1; 8 bases line up with TRBD1. Germline CDR1 reads SGHNT; CDR2 reads YYREEE (reference sequence). The CDR3 is 14 residues long. V lost 4 bases, J lost 10 bases, and 10 bases stayed unmatched. The CDR3 nucleotides read TGTGCCAGCAGCCGAGCGACAGGGGTCGGGGAGCAGTTCTTC. Amino acids: CASSRATGVGEQFF.

V and J are TRBV19 and TRBJ2-3, with TRBD1 identical over 9 bases. V lost 5 bases and J lost 2; bases outside the gene matches: 8. Germline lookup yields CDR1 LNHDA and CDR2 SQIVND (reference sequence). CDR3 length: 16 residues. CDR3 in DNA: TGTGCCAGTAGTGCCATGGACAGGGGCGACACAGATACGCAGTATTTT. This sequence encodes CASSAMDRGDTDTQYF.

The chain has TRBV14 and TRBJ2-1, with D perhaps matching TRBD1 (6 bases). Germline V gene data show CDR1 as SGHDN and CDR2 as FVKESK. V lost 4 bases and J 7 bases, leaving 17 bases between the germline ends. This CDR3 contains 15 residues. CDR3 residues: CASSPRPQGGNEQFF. The CDR3 DNA sequence: TGTGCCAGCAGCCCTAGGCCCCAAGGGGGAAATGAGCAGTTCTTC. Supplemented by reference TRBV14 and TRBJ2-1, the full variable domain reads EAGVTQFPSHSVIEKGQTVTLRCDPISGHDNLYWYRRVMGKEIKFLLHFVKESKQDESGMPNNRFLAERTGGTYSTLKVQPAELEDSGVYFCASSPRPQGGNEQFFGPGTRLTVL.

V usage is TRBV19 and J usage is TRBJ2-7; TRBD1 matches at 7 bases. Germline loops: CDR1 LNHDA, CDR2 SQIVND (reference sequence). Germline trimming cut 6 bases from V and 4 bases from J; bases unmatched to any gene: 12. The CDR3 has 15 amino acids. CDR3 protein: CASRQGLTDTYEQYF. In nucleotides, the CDR3 is TGTGCCAGTAGACAGGGGCTAACGGACACTTACGAGCAGTACTTC.

The rearrangement links TRBV27 to TRBJ2-7; tentatively, D is TRBD1 (5 bases). CDR3 length: 16 amino acids. CDR1 is MNHEY, CDR2 SMNVEV, per germline (reference sequence). V was shortened by 3 bases and J by 3 bases, with 18 bases between the two germline ends. This CDR3 reads CASSLFSPRVFYEQYF. CDR3 coding DNA: TGTGCCAGCAGTTTGTTTAGCCCCAGGGTTTTCTACGAGCAGTACTTC.

V gene TRBV6-6 combines with J gene TRBJ1-2; 9 bases match TRBD1. The CDR3 has 14 amino acids. CDR1 is MNHNY and CDR2 is SVGAGI in the germline V gene (reference sequence). V shed 8 bases, J shed 3 bases, and the junction held 7 bases outside the gene matches. The CDR3 reads CASQTGGVHYGYTF. CDR3 in DNA: TGTGCCAGCCAGACAGGGGGAGTTCACTATGGCTACACCTTC.

The chain recombines TRBV28 with TRBJ2-1; 13 nucleotides line up with TRBD2. Germline CDR1 MDHEN, CDR2 SYDVKM. CDR3 length equals 16 residues. Trimming cost V 5 bases and J 3 bases; bases outside gene matches: 4. CDR3 in DNA: TGTGCCAGCAGTCCGGGACTAGCGGGACACTACAATGAGCAGTTCTTC. Translation gives CASSPGLAGHYNEQFF.

The chain carries TRBV30 and TRBJ1-2, with 7 bases fitting TRBD1. Trimming removed 5 bases from V and 6 bases from J; junction bases left unmatched: 6. CDR3 length: 12 residues. Looked up from germline, CDR1 is GTSNPN and CDR2 is SVGIG (reference sequence). The CDR3 is CAWDRDSHGYTF. CDR3 bases: TGTGCCTGGGATCGGGACAGTCATGGCTACACCTTC.

This clone was recorded many times. The chain has TRBV7-2 and TRBJ1-2, with 8 bases identical to TRBD1. CDR3 length: 12 residues. V lost 5 bases to trimming and J lost 14 bases; unmatched junction nucleotides: 10. CDR1 is SGHTA, CDR2 FQGNSA, per germline. This CDR3 reads CASSGQGARITF. DNA of the CDR3: TGTGCCAGCAGCGGGCAGGGGGCTAGGATTACCTTC. The complete variable domain, with remaining parts taken from reference TRBV7-2 and TRBJ1-2, reads GAGVSQSPSNKVTEKGKDVELRCDPISGHTALYWYRQSLGQGLEFLIYFQGNSAPDKSGLPSDRFSAERTGGSVSTLTIQRTQQEDSAVYLCASSGQGARITFGSGTRLTVV.

This chain connects TRBV27 to TRBJ1-2; D remains ambiguous. This CDR3 comprises 13 residues. Germline V gives CDR1 MNHEY, CDR2 SMNVEV (reference sequence). Trimming cost V 5 bases and J 2 bases, with 9 bases left between them. CDR3 nucleotide sequence: TGTGCCAGCAGTCCATTGCGGAACTATGGCTACACCTTC. It is translated as CASSPLRNYGYTF.

CDR3 amino acids: CASSFRGRGVDTIYF. The CDR3 DNA is TGTGCCAGCAGTTTTCGGGGTCGAGGCGTAGACACCATATATTTT. This chain uses TRBV27 with TRBJ1-3; D gene ambiguous. Germline V gene sequence: CDR1 MNHEY, CDR2 SMNVEV (reference sequence). This CDR3 is built from 15 residues. Deletions cut 3 bases from V and 8 bases from J, with 17 bases between.